These 14 T cell receptor beta chains were sequenced from one sample in a study of blood T cell repertoires in COVID-19. Assay used: immunoSEQ multiplex PCR; TCRdb lists only in-frame clones, some missing. The sample contains over 250,000 clones, roughly 85% of which appear only once. The specimen was peripheral blood. Receptor source: a human donor in a cohort sampled during active COVID-19.

There are a few counts of this clone. The chain joins TRBV7-9 to TRBJ1-6, with a weak D call TRBD1 (5 bases). Germline assignment: CDR1 SEHNR and CDR2 FQNEAQ (reference sequence). CDR3 length: 14 amino acids. The V gene lost 6 bases and the J gene lost 9 bases, with 15 bases spanning the gap. Here the CDR3 DNA reads TGTGCCAGCAGTGACGACGGACACCCTTCACCCCTCCACTTT. Translated: CASSDDGHPSPLHF. Full variable domain (rest looked up from reference TRBV7-9 and TRBJ1-6): DTGVSQNPRHKITKRGQNVTFRCDPISEHNRLYWYRQTLGQGPEFLTYFQNEAQLEKSRLLSDRFSAERPKGSFSTLEIQRTEQGDSAMYLCASSDDGHPSPLHFGNGTRLTVT.

The CDR3 region is CASSPTRTAYEQYF. DNA of the CDR3: TGTGCCAGCAGTCCTACACGGACAGCCTACGAGCAGTACTTC. The J gene is TRBJ2-7, the V gene TRBV27; possibly TRBD1 for D (6 bases). Between the trimmed V and J ends, which lost 5 bases and 2 bases, there was a span of 13 bases. Germline CDR1 reads MNHEY; CDR2 reads SMNVEV (reference sequence). The CDR3 contains 14 residues.

V and J are TRBV11-2 and TRBJ2-7; D is possibly TRBD2 (6 bases). Germline V gene sequence: CDR1 SGHAT, CDR2 FQNNGV. V gave up 10 bases and J gave up 3 bases, with 16 bases separating them. The CDR3 has 13 residues. DNA of the CDR3: TGTGCCACCACGCACCCGGGGGTCTACGAGCAGTACTTC. Its translation: CATTHPGVYEQYF. The variable domain in full, with the rest retrieved from reference TRBV11-2 and TRBJ2-7, is EAGVAQSPRYKIIEKRQSVAFWCNPISGHATLYWYQQILGQGPKLLIQFQNNGVVDDSQLPKDRFSAERLKGVDSTLKIQPAKLEDSAVYLCATTHPGVYEQYFGPGTRLTVT.

V gene TRBV13 combines with J gene TRBJ2-7, with TRBD2 identical over 10 bases. With V trimmed by 5 bases and J by 4 bases, 8 bases remained unmatched. The CDR3 extends over 15 amino acids. CDR1 PRHDT and CDR2 FYEKMQ come from the germline V gene (reference sequence). CDR3 bases: TGTGCCAGCAGCCTCTGGGGGACTAGCGTTTACGAGCAGTACTTC. It is translated as CASSLWGTSVYEQYF.

This clone is a singleton in its sample. V and J are TRBV19 and TRBJ1-5; D might be TRBD1 (5 bases). V lost 4 bases and J 0 bases, leaving 16 bases between the germline ends. This CDR3 comprises 17 residues. CDR1 and CDR2 (germline): LNHDA, SQIVND (reference sequence). The CDR3, as DNA: TGTGCCAGTAGTACCCGACACAGGTCAAATAGCAATCAGCCCCAGCATTTT. Its protein is CASSTRHRSNSNQPQHF. The entire variable domain, with the rest obtained from reference TRBV19 and TRBJ1-5, is as follows: DGGITQSPKYLFRKEGQNVTLSCEQNLNHDAMYWYRQDPGQGLRLIYYSQIVNDFQKGDIAEGYSVSREKKESFPLTVTSAQKNPTAFYLCASSTRHRSNSNQPQHFGDGTRLSIL.

The chain joins TRBV20-1 to TRBJ2-3; 7 bases are shared with TRBD2. The J segment lost 5 bases and the V segment lost 3 bases, leaving 2 bases of the junction unmatched. The CDR3 is made up of 12 amino acids. CDR1 and CDR2 from the germline V gene are DFQATT and SNEGSKA (reference sequence). The CDR3 coding sequence is TGCAGTGCTAGTGGGGGGGGAGATACGCAGTATTTT. It translates to CSASGGGDTQYF.

The rearrangement joins TRBV18 to TRBJ1-4, with D perhaps TRBD1 (5 bases). Trimming left V 6 bases short and J 0 bases short, with 14 bases between. CDR1 is KGHSH and CDR2 is LQKENI in the germline V gene. The CDR3 length is 16 residues. CDR3 residues: CASSPRGVATNEKLFF. For the CDR3, the DNA is TGTGCCAGCTCCCCCCGGGGGGTTGCAACTAATGAAAAACTGTTTTTT. Drawing the rest from reference TRBV18 and TRBJ1-4, the complete variable domain is NAGVMQNPRHLVRRRGQEARLRCSPMKGHSHVYWYRQLPEEGLKFMVYLQKENIIDESGMPKERFSAEFPKEGPSILRIQQVVRGDSAAYFCASSPRGVATNEKLFFGSGTQLSVL.

The rearrangement links TRBV27 to TRBJ2-3; 11 nucleotides agree with TRBD2. CDR1 and CDR2 (germline): MNHEY, SMNVEV (reference sequence). V shed 5 bases and J 6 bases; nucleotides not matched to a gene: 7. The CDR3 loop spans 15 amino acids. CDR3 in amino acids: CASSVTSGRVDTQYF. The CDR3, as DNA: TGTGCCAGCAGTGTCACTAGCGGGAGAGTCGATACGCAGTATTTT.

CDR3 nucleotides: TGTGCTAGGGGGGGACAGGGCTCCTACGAGCAGTACTTC. Encoded protein: CARGGQGSYEQYF. The rearrangement joins TRBV12-5 to TRBJ2-7; TRBD1 aligns across 9 bases. The CDR3 length is 13 residues. J lost 0 bases, V lost 9 bases, and 3 bases had no gene match. The V gene's germline CDR1 is LGHNT and CDR2 FRNRAP.

The J gene is TRBJ2-2, the V gene TRBV28; D not certain. The CDR3 is 12 amino acids. The V gene lost 5 bases and the J gene lost 5 bases, with 6 bases spanning the gap. Germline CDR1 reads MDHEN; CDR2 reads SYDVKM. Written as DNA, the CDR3 is TGTGCCAGCAGTATGACAACCGGGGAGCTGTTTTTT. It is translated as CASSMTTGELFF.

The J gene is TRBJ2-6, the V gene TRBV5-1; no definite D call. The CDR3 has 14 residues. CDR1 is SGHRS and CDR2 is YFSETQ in the germline V gene. Trimming removed 4 bases at V and 0 bases at J, with 5 bases between. The CDR3 DNA reads as TGCGCCAGCAGCCGGAGCTCTGGGGCCAACGTCCTGACTTTC. This gives the protein CASSRSSGANVLTF.

The chain couples TRBV5-4 to TRBJ2-6; D might be TRBD1 (7 bases). V was cut by 5 bases and J by 0 bases, with 12 bases left in between. This CDR3 spans 16 amino acids. Per germline, CDR1 SGHNT and CDR2 YYREEE (reference sequence). The CDR3 loop is CASRQGRNSGANVLTF. DNA for the CDR3: TGTGCCAGCAGACAGGGGAGGAACTCTGGGGCCAACGTCCTGACTTTC.

The chain carries TRBV7-2 and TRBJ2-2, with TRBD2 matching over 8 bases. Germline trimming cut 3 bases from V and 8 bases from J; bases unmatched to any gene: 14. The CDR3 is 17 residues long. CDR1 is SGHTA, CDR2 FQGNSA, per germline. The CDR3 is CASSLAAGLGQRGELFF. The CDR3 nucleotides read TGTGCCAGCAGCTTGGCGGCGGGACTAGGACAAAGAGGGGAGCTGTTTTTT.

There are a few counts of this clone. The chain has TRBV28 and TRBJ2-7; TRBD2 matches at 7 bases. CDR1 is MDHEN and CDR2 is SYDVKM in the germline V gene. The CDR3 extends over 16 amino acids. J was trimmed by 2 bases and V by 6 bases; bases with no gene match: 13. Here the CDR3 reads CASRSHSVREAYEQYF. For the CDR3, the DNA is TGTGCCAGCAGATCCCACTCAGTCCGGGAGGCCTACGAGCAGTACTTC.